The present entry profiles one T cell receptor (beta chain) with its context. Its antigen is unidentified. The donors belonged to the roughly 120-subject validation cohort, separate from the approximately 700-subject first cohort. This specimen belongs to a study of cytomegalovirus exposure and HLA in healthy donors. Study summary: The same platform was used for the roughly 130 validation repertoires and the roughly 720 first-cohort repertoires, a later analysis reported.

This CDR3 region has 14 residues. Germline-derived CDR1 and CDR2 are KGHSH and LQKENI. The V and J ends lost 3 bases and 4 bases, in that order; junction bases with no gene match: 5. The method was immunoSEQ multiplex PCR; TCRdb's version includes in-frame clones alone and lacks a portion of them. The data show about 160,000 clones, approximately 86% seen once. General study points: For cytomegalovirus status, the classifier reportedly gave diagnoses with high specificity and sensitivity. A few chains linked to CMV were shown in vitro to be specific for CMV antigens.

This sequence joins TRBV18 and TRBJ1-2; 7 bases fit TRBD1. This clonotype was sampled from a woman aged 18-35 years in good health and CMV-seronegative. The source material was PBMCs. CDR3 sequence reads: CASSPERGPYGYTF. In DNA, the CDR3 is TGTGCCAGCTCACCTGAGAGGGGGCCCTATGGCTACACCTTC.